This passage covers 10 T cell receptor beta chains from one sample sequenced in a study of shared clonotypes between healthy human individuals. Terminally differentiated effector memory CD45RA+ cells were left out of the naive CD8 fraction, which was CD45RO-negative and positively selected for CCR7. The table came from immunoSEQ multiplex PCR; TCRdb's copy has only in-frame clones and leaves some out. The table has around 2.1 million clones, 90% to 95% seen once. The specimen sequenced was naive CD8+ T cells from PBMCs. The receptor source for this set is a man aged 18 to 29 in good health. Some clones in this sample may be carry-over from other donors' samples.

The rearrangement links TRBV7-8 to TRBJ2-1, with D perhaps matching TRBD1 (6 bases). Per germline, CDR1 SGHVS and CDR2 FQNEAQ. The V end was cut by 9 bases, the J end by 6 bases, with 18 bases between. This CDR3 has 14 residues. This chain's CDR3 is CASWPGQSSNEQFF. The CDR3 bases are TGTGCCAGTTGGCCGGGACAAAGCAGCAATGAGCAGTTCTTC.

The chain combines TRBV5-6 with TRBJ1-1; TRBD1 matches 8 bases. CDR3 length: 14 residues. Trimming removed 3 bases from V and 5 bases from J; junction bases left unmatched: 6. Germline V gene lookup returns CDR1 SGHDT and CDR2 YYEEEE. The DNA for the CDR3 is TGTGCCAGCAGCTCCATGGACAGGGAGACTGAAGCTTTCTTT. It translates to CASSSMDRETEAFF.

The chain has TRBV9 and TRBJ2-1; the D gene could be TRBD1 or TRBD2 (6 bases each). V dropped 4 bases and J dropped 3 bases, with 17 bases sitting between them. This CDR3 is built from 16 residues. The germline V gene encodes CDR1 SGDLS and CDR2 YYNGEE. CDR3 in amino acids: CASSRKGGGLYNEQFF. The CDR3 DNA sequence: TGTGCCAGCAGCCGAAAGGGTGGGGGGCTCTACAATGAGCAGTTCTTC.

CDR3: CASSLGGTQGETF. The CDR3 nucleotides are TGTGCCAGCAGTTTGGGGGGAACCCAGGGGGAAACCTTC. The chain combines TRBV27 with TRBJ1-2, with 7 nucleotides matching TRBD1. J lost 14 bases, V lost 3 bases, and 12 bases had no gene match. CDR3 length equals 13 residues. Germline CDR1 and CDR2: MNHEY and SMNVEV (reference sequence).

This chain connects TRBV7-6 to TRBJ2-5, with TRBD2 as a possible D gene (5 bases). CDR1 and CDR2 from the germline V gene are SGHVS and FNYEAQ. This CDR3 has 14 residues. Trimming left V 5 bases short and J 3 bases short, with 13 bases between. In DNA, the CDR3 is TGTGCCAGCAGCCAGGACTGGTTGGAAGAGACCCAGTACTTC. Protein product: CASSQDWLEETQYF. The full variable domain, its missing parts supplied by reference TRBV7-6 and TRBJ2-5, is GAGVSQSPRYKVTKRGQDVALRCDPISGHVSLYWYRQALGQGPEFLTYFNYEAQQDKSGLPNDRFSAERPEGSISTLTIQRTEQRDSAMYRCASSQDWLEETQYFGPGTRLLVL.

The chain carries TRBV27 and TRBJ2-7, with 9 bases aligning to TRBD1. The J segment lost 6 bases and the V segment lost 5 bases, leaving 8 bases of the junction unmatched. This CDR3 is built from 14 residues. Germline V CDR1 and CDR2: MNHEY, SMNVEV (reference sequence). The CDR3 loop reads CASSLTGTGFEQYF. CDR3 coding DNA: TGTGCCAGCAGTCTGACCGGGACAGGGTTCGAGCAGTACTTC.

This clone was seen a handful of times. Other DNA sequences from this sample encode an identical CDR3 as well. V usage is TRBV27 and J usage is TRBJ2-2; D is unresolved. CDR3 size: 13 residues. Trimming removed 4 bases at V and 1 base at J, with 4 bases between. Germline V lookup: CDR1 MNHEY, CDR2 SMNVEV (reference sequence). CDR3 coding DNA: TGTGCCAGCAGTTACCTGAACACCGGGGAGCTGTTTTTT. It yields the protein CASSYLNTGELFF.

The chain recombines TRBV5-6 with TRBJ1-2; D remains unclear. The CDR3 is made up of 14 amino acids. Germline lookup yields CDR1 SGHDT and CDR2 YYEEEE. V was cut by 2 bases and J by 1 base, with 9 bases left in between. The CDR3 nucleotides read TGTGCCAGCAGCTTCGGGGAGAATAACTATGGCTACACCTTC. This encodes CASSFGENNYGYTF.

This chain uses TRBV11-2 with TRBJ2-5, with 10 bases fitting TRBD2. Germline V gene sequence: CDR1 SGHAT, CDR2 FQNNGV. This CDR3 contains 16 residues. V dropped 2 bases and J dropped 5; count of bases not matched to a gene: 8. CDR3 loop: CASSLHQREGRETQYF. Written as DNA, the CDR3 is TGTGCCAGCAGCTTACATCAGCGGGAGGGCCGGGAGACCCAGTACTTC.

CDR3 DNA: TGTGCCAGCAAATGGACACCGTCCTACGAGCAGTACTTC. Amino acids: CASKWTPSYEQYF. This chain links TRBV2 with TRBJ2-7; the D gene is possibly TRBD1 (5 bases). Germline V gene data show CDR1 as SNHLY and CDR2 as FYNNEI. Trimming took 7 bases from V and 1 from J, leaving 11 bases between them. CDR3 size: 13 residues.